This T cell receptor beta chain was found in a study of blood T cell repertoires in COVID-19 (dated by TCRdb to the early 2020s). For the study in its entirety: Samples from collaborators originated in the United States, Italy and Spain and spanned both the acute and convalescent phases of COVID-19. The material from the prospective study consisted of cDNA or gDNA derived from T cells, B-cell-depleted T cells, or PBMCs. The dataset comprised deeply sampled blood TCRbeta repertoires from subjects exposed to, actively infected with, or recovered from COVID-19. The repertoires were made available in a free public database intended to serve as a resource for research on the immune response to SARS-CoV-2. Samples came from the ongoing ImmuneRACE study (first 160 participants) plus 1,254 subjects from 6 global collaborators. Nearly every sample came with metadata listing a de-identified subject ID, COVID-19 status, age in years and sex. HLA class I and class II types, where available, came from metadata supplied by the sample provider rather than from assay-based typing. Here is what the overall study found, with its caveats: The quantity of clinical and demographic metadata differed by source and by participant and was supplied without curation.

The CDR3 runs 16 residues from the cysteine to the phenylalanine. Only the CDR3 DNA is retained, 48 bases long and in frame from the first base. Trimmed from V: 4 bases; trimmed from J: 5 bases; junction bases lacking a gene match: 8. The germline V gene (reference sequence) provides CDR1 LGHDT and CDR2 YNNKEL. TCRbeta CDR3 regions were amplified from genomic DNA by means of the immunoSEQ Assay, a bias-controlled multiplex PCR. The authors' pipeline ran thus. Nucleated cell counts per sample were estimated from amplification of reference gene primers within the assay. To quantify the absolute abundance of each unique TCRbeta CDR3 rearrangement, sequence reads were collapsed and filtered. For each sample, productive Simpson clonality was calculated by taking the square root of Simpson's diversity index across productive rearrangements. TCRdb retrieved this table from immuneACCESS and kept in-frame rearrangements only. Not all clones are present; in checked studies, unresolved V genes account for under half, and no reason is known for the remainder. For V, J and clone size, that table is used; D and trimming come from the DNA. In this sample the table shows about 210,000 clones, 80% to 90% of which occur a single time. The ten biggest clones cover roughly 3.8% of the sample.

Enrolling through a virtual design, the prospective study's participants ranged in age from roughly 18 to 100 years and lived across roughly 24 United States geographic areas. Cohort assignment in the prospective study relied on participant-reported clinical history from a screening survey and a study questionnaire. In the prospective study, whole blood, serum and a nasopharyngeal or oropharyngeal swab were collected from each participant by mobile phlebotomists. Participants in the prospective study had the option to provide additional blood draws and questionnaires over a 2-month period. Before DNA extraction, blood samples from the prospective study were shipped at room temperature or frozen. For this clone: Its antigen remains undetermined. No qualities accompany the bases; no much larger clone lies one base away.

This TCR was recovered from a woman in her thirties or forties with acute COVID-19. Here the chain combines TRBV3-1 (or the pseudogene TRBV3-2) and TRBJ2-2; TRBD1 lines up with 9 middle nucleotides. The sample comprised PBMCs or T cells enriched from blood (not recorded which). The sequence in DNA is TGTGCCAGCAGCCGATTGACAGGGGGTCGGACCGGGGAGCTGTTTTTT. Translated, it reads CASSRLTGGRTGELFF.